Below are 3 T cell receptor beta chains sequenced from a single sample in a study of T cell responses to AZD1222 COVID-19 vaccine. Method: immunoSEQ multiplex PCR; TCRdb's copy keeps in-frame clones and lacks some. The repertoire consists of over 120,000 clones, with nearly 90% occurring once and the leading ten covering 5.4%. The specimen was peripheral blood, collected 28 days after the second dose of the MenACWY control vaccine. Receptors were obtained from an adult who received the MenACWY meningococcal vaccine as a control.

The chain links TRBV2 to TRBJ2-7; 10 bases agree with TRBD1. This CDR3 is 14 amino acids long. The germline CDR1 and CDR2 sequences are SNHLY and FYNNEI. Trimming at V came to 5 bases and at J to 7 bases, leaving 8 bases not matched to a gene. The CDR3 loop reads CASSWDRGSREQYF. The CDR3 DNA is TGTGCCAGCAGTTGGGACAGGGGCTCTAGGGAGCAGTACTTC.

The chain uses TRBV4-3 and TRBJ2-6; D gene unclear. CDR1 LGHNA and CDR2 YSLEER come from the germline V gene. The CDR3 is made up of 17 amino acids. Between the trimmed V and J ends, which lost 4 bases and 2 bases, there was a span of 15 bases. DNA for the CDR3: TGCGCCAGCAGCCCCGTTGATCGAAGACCTGGGGCCAACGTCCTGACTTTC. Its protein product is CASSPVDRRPGANVLTF.

J is TRBJ2-5 and V is TRBV5-5, with TRBD1 identical over 11 bases. The CDR3 is 16 residues long. V lost 4 bases and J lost 5; bases outside the gene matches: 10. CDR1 and CDR2 (germline): SGHKS, YYEKEE (reference sequence). The DNA for the CDR3 is TGTGCCAGCAGCCCTGGACAGGGGGCTATTTTGGAGACCCAGTACTTC. It specifies CASSPGQGAILETQYF. The complete variable domain, with remaining parts taken from reference TRBV5-5 and TRBJ2-5, reads DAGVTQSPTHLIKTRGQQVTLRCSPISGHKSVSWYQQVLGQGPQFIFQYYEKEERGRGNFPDRFSARQFPNYSSELNVNALLLGDSALYLCASSPGQGAILETQYFGPGTRLLVL.